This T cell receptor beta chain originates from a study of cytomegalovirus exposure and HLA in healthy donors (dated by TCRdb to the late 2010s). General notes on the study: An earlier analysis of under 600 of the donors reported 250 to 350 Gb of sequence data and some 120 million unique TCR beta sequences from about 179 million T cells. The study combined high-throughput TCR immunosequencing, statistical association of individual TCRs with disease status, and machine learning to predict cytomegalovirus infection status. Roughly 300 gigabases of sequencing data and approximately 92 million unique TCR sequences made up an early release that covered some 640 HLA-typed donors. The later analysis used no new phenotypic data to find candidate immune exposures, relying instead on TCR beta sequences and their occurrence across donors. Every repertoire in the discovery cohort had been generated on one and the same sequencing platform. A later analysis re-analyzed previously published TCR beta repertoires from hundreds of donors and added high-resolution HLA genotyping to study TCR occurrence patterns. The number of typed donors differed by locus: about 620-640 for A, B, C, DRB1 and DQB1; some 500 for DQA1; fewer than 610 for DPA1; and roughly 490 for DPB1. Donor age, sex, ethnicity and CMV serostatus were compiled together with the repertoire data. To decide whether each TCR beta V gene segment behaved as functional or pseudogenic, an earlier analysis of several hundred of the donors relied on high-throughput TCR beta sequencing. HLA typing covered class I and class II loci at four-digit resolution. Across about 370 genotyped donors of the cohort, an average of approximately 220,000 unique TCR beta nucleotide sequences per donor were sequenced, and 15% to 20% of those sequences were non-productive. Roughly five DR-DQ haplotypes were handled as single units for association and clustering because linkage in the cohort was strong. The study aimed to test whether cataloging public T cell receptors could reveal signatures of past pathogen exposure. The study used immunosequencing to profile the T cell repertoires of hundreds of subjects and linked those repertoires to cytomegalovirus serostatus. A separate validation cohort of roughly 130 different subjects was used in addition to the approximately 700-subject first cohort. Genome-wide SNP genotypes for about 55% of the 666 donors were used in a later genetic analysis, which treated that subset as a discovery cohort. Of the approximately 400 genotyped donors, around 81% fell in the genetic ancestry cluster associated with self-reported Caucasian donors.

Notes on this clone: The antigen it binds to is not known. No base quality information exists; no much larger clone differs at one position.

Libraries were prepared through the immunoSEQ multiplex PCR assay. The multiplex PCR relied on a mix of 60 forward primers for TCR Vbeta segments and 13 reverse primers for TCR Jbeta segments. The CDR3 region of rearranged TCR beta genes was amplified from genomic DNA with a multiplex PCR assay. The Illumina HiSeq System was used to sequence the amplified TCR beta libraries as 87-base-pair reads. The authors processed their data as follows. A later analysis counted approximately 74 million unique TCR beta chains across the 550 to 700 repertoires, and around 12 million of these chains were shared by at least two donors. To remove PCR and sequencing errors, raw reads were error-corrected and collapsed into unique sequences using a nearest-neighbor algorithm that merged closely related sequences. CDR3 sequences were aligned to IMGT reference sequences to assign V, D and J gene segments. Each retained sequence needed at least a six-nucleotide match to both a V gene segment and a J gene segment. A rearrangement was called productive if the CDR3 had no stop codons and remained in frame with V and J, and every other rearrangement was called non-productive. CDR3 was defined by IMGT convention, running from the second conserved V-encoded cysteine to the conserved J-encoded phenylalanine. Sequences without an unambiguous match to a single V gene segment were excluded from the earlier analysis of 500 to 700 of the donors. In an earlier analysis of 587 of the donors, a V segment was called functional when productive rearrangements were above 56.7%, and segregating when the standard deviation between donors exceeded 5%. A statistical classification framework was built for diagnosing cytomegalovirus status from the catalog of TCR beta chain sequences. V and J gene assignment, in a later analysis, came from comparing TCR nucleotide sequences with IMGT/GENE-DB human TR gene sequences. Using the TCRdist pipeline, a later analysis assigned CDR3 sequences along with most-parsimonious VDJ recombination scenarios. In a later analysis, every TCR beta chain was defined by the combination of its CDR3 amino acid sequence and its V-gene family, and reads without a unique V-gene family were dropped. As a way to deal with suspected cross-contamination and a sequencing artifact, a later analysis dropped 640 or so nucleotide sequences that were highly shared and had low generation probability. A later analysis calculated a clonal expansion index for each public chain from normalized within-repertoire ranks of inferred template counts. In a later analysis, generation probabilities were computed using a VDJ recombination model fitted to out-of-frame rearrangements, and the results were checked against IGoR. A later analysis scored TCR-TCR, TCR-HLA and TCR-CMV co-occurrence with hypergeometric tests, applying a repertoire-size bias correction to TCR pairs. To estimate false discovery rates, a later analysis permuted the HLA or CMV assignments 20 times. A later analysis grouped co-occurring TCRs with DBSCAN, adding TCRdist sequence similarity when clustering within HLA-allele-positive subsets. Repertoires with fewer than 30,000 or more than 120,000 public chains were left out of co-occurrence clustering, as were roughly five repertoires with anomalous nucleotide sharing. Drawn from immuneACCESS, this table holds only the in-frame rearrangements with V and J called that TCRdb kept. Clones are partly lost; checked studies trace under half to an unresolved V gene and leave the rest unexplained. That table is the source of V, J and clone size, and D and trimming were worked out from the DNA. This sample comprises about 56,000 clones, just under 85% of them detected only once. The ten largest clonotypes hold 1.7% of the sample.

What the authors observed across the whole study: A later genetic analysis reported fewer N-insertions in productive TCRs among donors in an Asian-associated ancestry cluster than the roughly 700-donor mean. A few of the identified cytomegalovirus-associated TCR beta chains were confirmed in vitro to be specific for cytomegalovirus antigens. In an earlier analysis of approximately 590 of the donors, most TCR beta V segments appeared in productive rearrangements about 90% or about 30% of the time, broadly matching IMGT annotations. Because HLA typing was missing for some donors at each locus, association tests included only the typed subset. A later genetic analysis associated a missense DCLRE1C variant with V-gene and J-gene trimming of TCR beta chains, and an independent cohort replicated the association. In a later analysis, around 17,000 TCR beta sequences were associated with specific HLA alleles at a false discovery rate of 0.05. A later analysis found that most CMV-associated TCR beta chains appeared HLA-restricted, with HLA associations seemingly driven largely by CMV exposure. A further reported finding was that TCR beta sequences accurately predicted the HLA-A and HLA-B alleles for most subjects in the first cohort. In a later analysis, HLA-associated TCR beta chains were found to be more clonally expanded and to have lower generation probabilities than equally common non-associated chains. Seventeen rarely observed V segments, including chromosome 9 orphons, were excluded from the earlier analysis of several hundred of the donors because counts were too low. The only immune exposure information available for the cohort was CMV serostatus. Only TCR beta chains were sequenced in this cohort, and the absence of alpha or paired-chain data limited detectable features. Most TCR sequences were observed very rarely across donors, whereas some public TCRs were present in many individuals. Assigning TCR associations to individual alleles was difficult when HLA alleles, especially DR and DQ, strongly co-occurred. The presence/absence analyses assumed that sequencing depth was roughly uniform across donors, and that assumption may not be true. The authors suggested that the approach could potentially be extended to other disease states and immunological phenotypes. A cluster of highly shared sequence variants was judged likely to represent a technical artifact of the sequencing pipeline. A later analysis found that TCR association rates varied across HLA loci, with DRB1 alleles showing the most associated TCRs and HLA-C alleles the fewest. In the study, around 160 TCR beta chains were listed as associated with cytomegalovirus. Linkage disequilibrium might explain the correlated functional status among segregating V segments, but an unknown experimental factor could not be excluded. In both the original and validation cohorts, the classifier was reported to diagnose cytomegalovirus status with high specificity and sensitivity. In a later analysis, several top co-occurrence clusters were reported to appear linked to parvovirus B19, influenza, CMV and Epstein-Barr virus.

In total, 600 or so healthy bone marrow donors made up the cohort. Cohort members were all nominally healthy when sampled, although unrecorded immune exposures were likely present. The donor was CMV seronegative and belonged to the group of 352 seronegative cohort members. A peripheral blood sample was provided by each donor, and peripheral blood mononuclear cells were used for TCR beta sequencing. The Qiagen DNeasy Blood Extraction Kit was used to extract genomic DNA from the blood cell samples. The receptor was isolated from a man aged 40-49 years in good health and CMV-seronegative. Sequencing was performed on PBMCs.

The CDR3 in this case is CASSLSGAKNIQYF. The nucleotide sequence is TGTGCCAGCAGTTTGAGCGGAGCCAAAAACATTCAGTACTTC. The chain is made from TRBV28 and TRBJ2-4, and perhaps TRBD2 as D gene, on 5 matching bases. From the cysteine through the phenylalanine, the CDR3 covers 14 amino acids. CDR3 DNA is the only sequence kept; it has 42 bases, read in frame from the first base. For CDR1 and CDR2, the germline V gene lists MDHEN and SYDVKM. The germline ends are 6 bases apart after V is trimmed by 3 bases and J by 0 bases.